These 7 T cell receptor beta chains came from one sample sequenced in a study of blood T cell repertoires in COVID-19. Assay: immunoSEQ multiplex PCR; the TCRdb copy retains only in-frame clones and omits some. Here the sample spans more than 85,000 clones, around 81% being singletons. The material sequenced was peripheral blood. The source is a human donor in a cohort sampled during active or convalescent COVID-19.

The V and J genes are TRBV7-2 and TRBJ2-3; perhaps TRBD2 as D (5 bases). The CDR3 runs to 16 residues. Trimming cost V 0 bases and J 3 bases, with 13 bases left between them. CDR1 is SGHTA and CDR2 is FQGNSA in the germline V gene. Here the CDR3 reads CASSLAPGWETDTQYF. DNA of the CDR3: TGTGCCAGCAGCTTAGCTCCGGGGTGGGAAACAGATACGCAGTATTTT. Based on the CDR3 plus reference TRBV7-2 and TRBJ2-3, the full variable domain is GAGVSQSPSNKVTEKGKDVELRCDPISGHTALYWYRQSLGQGLEFLIYFQGNSAPDKSGLPSDRFSAERTGGSVSTLTIQRTQQEDSAVYLCASSLAPGWETDTQYFGPGTRLTVL.

The V gene is TRBV9, the J gene TRBJ1-4; 8 nucleotides agree with TRBD1. CDR1 is SGDLS, CDR2 YYNGEE, per germline. This CDR3 has 15 amino acids. The ends lost 3 bases at V and 5 bases at J; junction bases unmatched: 6. The chain's CDR3 is CASSERTGINEKLFF. DNA for the CDR3: TGTGCCAGCAGCGAGAGGACAGGGATAAATGAAAAACTGTTTTTT.

The chain links TRBV9 to TRBJ2-2; D is possibly TRBD2 (6 bases). CDR1 SGDLS and CDR2 YYNGEE come from the germline V gene. The CDR3 is made up of 14 amino acids. Deletions cut 4 bases from V and 0 bases from J, with 7 bases between. The chain's CDR3 is CASSRTTNTGELFF. As DNA, the CDR3 is TGTGCCAGCAGCCGGACTACGAACACCGGGGAGCTGTTTTTT.

The chain combines TRBV14 with TRBJ2-5, with TRBD2 identical over 8 bases. Germline V lookup: CDR1 SGHDN, CDR2 FVKESK. V gave up 5 bases and J gave up 5 bases; unmatched junction bases: 4. The CDR3 is 13 residues long. CDR3 nucleotides: TGTGCCAGCAGCTTGGGACTAGTGGAGACCCAGTACTTC. This sequence encodes CASSLGLVETQYF.

J is TRBJ2-7 and V is TRBV27; TRBD1 might be the D (7 bases). Germline values: CDR1 MNHEY, CDR2 SMNVEV (reference sequence). Trimming pared 3 bases from V and 4 bases from J, leaving 10 bases between. The CDR3 runs to 13 residues. CDR3 protein: CASSFAGGYEQYF. CDR3 bases: TGTGCCAGCAGTTTCGCAGGGGGGTACGAGCAGTACTTC.

The chain has TRBV5-5 and TRBJ2-3; D possibly corresponds to TRBD1 (5 bases). The V gene lost 5 bases and the J gene lost 4 bases, with 14 bases spanning the gap. Germline CDR1 and CDR2: SGHKS and YYEKEE (reference sequence). The CDR3 has 14 residues. The CDR3 here is CASRRQHQSDTQYF. In DNA form, the CDR3 reads TGTGCCAGCAGAAGACAGCATCAGTCAGATACGCAGTATTTT.

The chain combines TRBV6-5 with TRBJ1-6; D is unresolved. Germline values: CDR1 MNHEY, CDR2 SVGAGI. V was pared by 0 bases and J by 5 bases, with 5 bases between. The CDR3 runs to 14 residues. The CDR3 region has the DNA TGTGCCAGCAGTTACTCTCGTAATAATTCACCCCTCCACTTT. The encoded protein is CASSYSRNNSPLHF.